Here is one T cell receptor beta chain with its context. The data were obtained in a study of blood T cell repertoires in COVID-19. The CDR3 has 14 residues. Germline loops: CDR1 SNHLY, CDR2 FYNNEI. V lost 7 bases to trimming and J lost 3 bases; unmatched junction nucleotides: 5. The method was immunoSEQ multiplex PCR; TCRdb's version includes in-frame clones alone and lacks a portion of them. The sample holds 55,000 to 65,000 clones; approximately 79% are singletons and the top ten take roughly 3.2%. The TCR originated in a man between 60 and 75 years old with acute or convalescent COVID-19. The V gene is TRBV2, the J gene TRBJ2-5; 10 bases match TRBD2. The sample comprised peripheral blood. The CDR3 region is CASTPAGGKETQYF. DNA of the CDR3: TGTGCCAGCACTCCAGCGGGGGGGAAAGAGACCCAGTACTTC.